A selection of T cell receptor beta chains follows, all from one sample in a study of cytotoxic CD8 clonotypes in ibrutinib-treated CLL. The protocol was immunoSEQ multiplex PCR, while the TCRdb copy is restricted to in-frame clones and leaves out a portion. The sample includes around 97,000 clones, about 72% of them seen just once. Sequenced material: PBMCs, taken after 12 months of ibrutinib treatment. The receptors were sampled from a human donor with chronic lymphocytic leukemia. CDR3s include the opening cysteine and the closing phenylalanine or tryptophan. A D gene is named only where the DNA matches it firmly. A clone size is listed for some rows: how often the clone was seen (once, few, many), or a class if it is expanded.

v_gene,j_gene,d_gene,abundance,CDR3nt,CDR3aa
TRBV7-2,TRBJ1-2,TRBD1,-,TGTGCCAGCAGCATATCGGCAGGGGGCGCAGGAGGCTACACCTTC,CASSISAGGAGGYTF
TRBV7-9,TRBJ2-5,-,few,TGTGCCAGCCTCCTGGACGGGGGAGAGACCCAGTACTTC,CASLLDGGETQYF
TRBV9,TRBJ1-4,-,-,TGTGCCAGCAGCGTAAATGTAAGGGGGGAAAAACTGTTTTTT,CASSVNVRGEKLFF
TRBV2,TRBJ2-7,TRBD1,-,TGTGCCAGCATCCAGATACAGGGGGAGCAGTACTTC,CASIQIQGEQYF
TRBV5-1,TRBJ2-5,-,-,TGCGCCAGCAGCTTGGATCCCAGCGAGAGGTGGGAGACCCAGTACTTC,CASSLDPSERWETQYF
TRBV14,TRBJ1-1,-,few,TGTGCCAGCACCGGAGAGAGGGACGAGAACACTGAAGCTTTCTTT,CASTGERDENTEAFF
TRBV27,TRBJ1-4,TRBD1,once,TGTGCCAGCAGTTTAGAGGGACAGGGCTATGAAAAACTGTTTTTT,CASSLEGQGYEKLFF
TRBV27,TRBJ2-7,-,-,TGTGCCAGCAGTCTCCAGGGGCTTCGGGACGAGCAGTACTTC,CASSLQGLRDEQYF
TRBV7-4,TRBJ2-1,-,-,TGTGCCAGCAGAGAATACAATGAGCAGTTCTTC,CASREYNEQFF
TRBV30,TRBJ1-5,-,-,TGTGCCTGGAGTGTCGGAAGCAATCAGCCCCAGCATTTT,CAWSVGSNQPQHF
TRBV6-6,TRBJ2-1,-,-,TGTGCCACTATCCAAGACCCGATGGGCAATGAGCAGTTCTTC,CATIQDPMGNEQFF
TRBV5-1,TRBJ2-6,-,-,TGCGCCAGCAGCTTGCCCACAGGGCTTTCTGGGGCCAACGTCCTGACTTTC,CASSLPTGLSGANVLTF
TRBV19,TRBJ1-2,-,-,TGTGCCAGTAGACGAGGTATTGGGGATGGCTACACCTTC,CASRRGIGDGYTF
TRBV19,TRBJ2-7,-,once,TGTGCCAGTAGTAGTGGCCGGGATTGGTACGAGCAGTACTTC,CASSSGRDWYEQYF
TRBV7-2,TRBJ2-4,-,-,TGTGCCAGCAGCTTCTCCGGGGCGCTAGCCAAAAACATTCAGTACTTC,CASSFSGALAKNIQYF
TRBV11-3,TRBJ2-1,TRBD2,-,TGTGCCAGCAGCTTAATAGGAGGGACTAGCGTCGATGAGCAGTTCTTC,CASSLIGGTSVDEQFF
TRBV6-6,TRBJ1-5,-,-,TGTGCCAGCAGTCCCCCGGGGGGGCGGGTTCAGCCCCAGCATTTT,CASSPPGGRVQPQHF
TRBV7-3,TRBJ2-7,-,-,TGTGCCAGCAGCTTAACCAGGGGGGACTCCTACGAGCAGTACTTC,CASSLTRGDSYEQYF
TRBV9,TRBJ2-7,-,-,TGTGCCAGCAGCGACGCAAGGCAGCAGTACTTC,CASSDARQQYF
TRBV7-9,TRBJ2-5,-,-,TGTGCCAGCAGCTCCCAGAAGGGCCTTGGGTCCCAGTACTTC,CASSSQKGLGSQYF
TRBV29-1,TRBJ1-1,-,-,TGCAGCGTTGCGTGGAGCAAGAACACTGAAGCTTTCTTT,CSVAWSKNTEAFF
TRBV29-1,TRBJ1-2,TRBD1,-,TGCAGCGTCCGAGGTGGACAGGGTGAATATGGCTACACCTTC,CSVRGGQGEYGYTF
TRBV4-1,TRBJ1-1,-,-,TGCGCCAGCAGGGATCAACAGAGCAACACTGAAGCTTTCTTT,CASRDQQSNTEAFF
TRBV28,TRBJ2-6,-,-,TGTGCCACCGACGGACACAGGGTTGGGGCCAACGTCCTGACTTTC,CATDGHRVGANVLTF
TRBV6-6,TRBJ1-1,-,-,TGTGCCAGCAGTTACTCCAGGACTGAAGCTTTCTTT,CASSYSRTEAFF
TRBV7-3,TRBJ1-1,-,-,TGTGCCAGCAGCTTGTTGTGGGACACTGAAGCTTTCTTT,CASSLLWDTEAFF
TRBV7-8,TRBJ2-7,-,-,TGTGCCAGCAGGGGAGTCGGGGAATCCTACGAGCAGTACTTC,CASRGVGESYEQYF
TRBV7-2,TRBJ2-5,-,-,TGTGCCAGCAGCCCCCAAGCAGAGACCCAGTACTTC,CASSPQAETQYF
TRBV6-5,TRBJ1-1,-,-,TGTGCCAGCAGTAGTGTTGTGGGTTCCAAAGCTTTCTTT,CASSSVVGSKAFF
TRBV11-2,TRBJ1-3,-,-,TGTGCCAGCAGCTCGCGAGGGGGCTCTGGAAACACCATATATTTT,CASSSRGGSGNTIYF
TRBV25-1,TRBJ1-5,-,few,TGTGCCAGCAGTGATTTGAGAAGCAATCAGCCCCAGCATTTT,CASSDLRSNQPQHF
TRBV11-1,TRBJ2-7,-,-,TGTGCCAGCAGCTTACAGGGCGTCCGGAACGAGCAGTACTTC,CASSLQGVRNEQYF
TRBV29-1,TRBJ2-5,-,-,TGCAGCGTCACAAGGGCCGGAGAGACCCAGTACTTC,CSVTRAGETQYF
TRBV6-1,TRBJ1-5,-,-,TGTGCCAGCAGTGGAAAGGGGGTGAGGGGGGCAAATGATCAGCCCCAGCATTTT,CASSGKGVRGANDQPQHF
TRBV7-2,TRBJ1-3,-,-,TGTGCCAGCTCCCGCGAAGCTGGAAACACCATATATTTT,CASSREAGNTIYF
TRBV27,TRBJ2-1,TRBD2,-,TGTGCCAGCACCTACCGGGGGGGCTTCACTGAGCAGTTCTTC,CASTYRGGFTEQFF
TRBV30,TRBJ2-7,-,many,TGTGCCTGGAGTGTTGGAGGGGCTGGTAGTTACGAGCAGTACTTC,CAWSVGGAGSYEQYF
TRBV5-1,TRBJ2-6,-,-,TGCGCCAGCAGCACCCTAGGGGGGAATATGGCTGGGGCCAACGTCCTGACTTTC,CASSTLGGNMAGANVLTF
TRBV7-6,TRBJ2-7,TRBD1,-,TGTGCCAGCAGCTTGGGACAGATATACGAGCAGTACTTC,CASSLGQIYEQYF
TRBV9,TRBJ2-1,TRBD2,-,TGTGCCAGCAGTCGACTAGCGGCGAAGACCTACAATGAGCAGTTCTTC,CASSRLAAKTYNEQFF
TRBV29-1,TRBJ1-1,TRBD1,-,TGCAGCGCTCAGGGGGTTTATGAAGCTTTCTTT,CSAQGVYEAFF
TRBV5-1,TRBJ2-5,-,-,TGCGCCAGCAGCTTGGCGTACCAGGGCGGGTTGGACCAGTACTTC,CASSLAYQGGLDQYF